Listed below are T cell receptor beta chains from one sample, sequenced in a study of glioma-infiltrating T cells after dendritic cell vaccination. Sequencing was performed with immunoSEQ multiplex PCR; in TCRdb, only in-frame clones are kept and a portion is missing. The table shows tens of thousands of clones, with 85% occurring only once. Sequenced here: blood, sampled after dendritic cell vaccination. The receptors originated from a human donor with glioblastoma. Each CDR3 is given with its conserved first and last residue. The D gene is left open where the match is weak. Size is omitted from some rows. Given values are once, few, many or a class for expanded clones.

abundance	v_gene	d_gene	j_gene	CDR3aa	CDR3nt
NA	TRBV9	NA	TRBJ2-2	CASSVGLGRVTFSTGELFF	TGTGCCAGCAGCGTAGGTCTTGGCAGGGTTACGTTCAGTACCGGGGAGCTGTTTTTT
NA	TRBV18	NA	TRBJ2-7	CASSPTVTDEQYF	TGTGCCAGCTCACCGACTGTAACGGACGAGCAGTACTTC
NA	TRBV7-3	NA	TRBJ2-2	CASSPRAGSTGELFF	TGTGCCAGCAGCCCCAGGGCGGGGAGCACCGGGGAGCTGTTTTTT
NA	TRBV4-2	TRBD1	TRBJ1-4	CASSQDPQGAYEKLFF	TGTGCCAGCAGCCAAGACCCGCAGGGGGCGTATGAAAAACTGTTTTTT
NA	TRBV15	NA	TRBJ1-1	CATSERQATMNTEAFF	TGTGCCACCAGCGAAAGACAGGCGACTATGAACACTGAAGCTTTCTTT
NA	TRBV6-5	NA	TRBJ2-7	CASSYSDRAYEQYF	TGTGCCAGCAGTTACTCGGACAGAGCCTACGAGCAGTACTTC
NA	TRBV30	NA	TRBJ2-1	CAWSTLVEQFF	TGTGCCTGGAGTACCCTAGTTGAGCAGTTCTTC
NA	TRBV5-6	NA	TRBJ2-1	CASSDLAGSYNEQFF	TGTGCCAGCAGCGATCTAGCCGGCTCCTACAATGAGCAGTTCTTC
once	TRBV6-1	NA	TRBJ2-7	CASSEVSLDEQYF	TGTGCCAGCAGTGAAGTAAGCTTGGACGAGCAGTACTTC
few	TRBV5-6	TRBD1	TRBJ1-4	CASSLGTGLPKGEKLFF	TGTGCCAGCAGCTTGGGGACAGGGCTTCCCAAGGGTGAAAAACTGTTTTTT
NA	TRBV29-1	TRBD2	TRBJ2-1	CSVKLAADYNEQFF	TGCAGCGTCAAACTAGCGGCGGACTACAATGAGCAGTTCTTC
NA	TRBV4-3	TRBD1	TRBJ1-1	CASSRLGTGVSEAFF	TGCGCCAGCAGCCGGCTCGGGACAGGGGTCTCTGAAGCTTTCTTT
NA	TRBV23-1	TRBD1	TRBJ2-7	CASSQWDRGRYEQYF	TGCGCCAGCAGTCAATGGGACAGGGGTCGTTACGAGCAGTACTTC
NA	TRBV11-3	NA	TRBJ2-1	CASSLDGNRGGNEQFF	TGTGCCAGCAGCTTAGATGGGAACAGGGGAGGCAATGAGCAGTTCTTC
NA	TRBV7-2	NA	TRBJ1-4	CASSPGEKLFF	TGTGCCAGCAGCCCCGGTGAAAAACTGTTTTTT
NA	TRBV6-6	NA	TRBJ2-3	CASSYRRISTDTQYF	TGTGCCAGCAGTTACCGGCGGATAAGCACAGATACGCAGTATTTT